A single sample gave rise to the 9 T cell receptor beta chains below, sequenced in a study of blood T cell repertoires in COVID-19. Here immunoSEQ multiplex PCR was the method, and the copy in TCRdb shows in-frame clones only, minus some. Found here are about 160,000 clones, about 88% of them singletons; the top ten hold 7.3%. Sequenced material: PBMCs or T cells enriched from blood (not recorded which). The receptors derive from a man between 45 and 60 years old who had recovered from COVID-19.

V usage is TRBV7-9 and J usage is TRBJ2-5, with 8 bases that match TRBD1. Per the germline V gene, CDR1 is SEHNR and CDR2 is FQNEAQ (reference sequence). This CDR3 is 15 amino acids long. V was clipped by 5 bases and J by 4 bases; unmatched bases: 9. CDR3 sequence (DNA): TGTGCCAGCAGCGACTGGACAGGGAATTCAGAGACCCAGTACTTC. Amino acids: CASSDWTGNSETQYF.

J is TRBJ2-7 and V is TRBV6-5; 7 bases match TRBD1. The germline V gene has CDR1 MNHEY and CDR2 SVGAGI. V lost 0 bases and J lost 3; bases outside the gene matches: 5. The CDR3 covers 15 residues. Here the CDR3 reads CASSYSRGQNYEQYF. The CDR3 nucleotides are TGTGCCAGCAGTTACTCCCGGGGACAGAACTACGAGCAGTACTTC.

J is TRBJ2-1 and V is TRBV3-1 (or the pseudogene TRBV3-2); 12 positions agree with TRBD2. In germline, CDR1 is LGHDT, CDR2 YNNKEL (reference sequence). CDR3 length: 17 residues. With V trimmed by 4 bases and J by 9 bases, 13 bases remained unmatched. The DNA of the CDR3 is TGTGCCAGCAGCCCCCCTCAGCTAGCGGGGGGGATGGGTGAGCAGTTCTTC. It specifies CASSPPQLAGGMGEQFF.

The V and J genes are TRBV10-3 and TRBJ1-4; TRBD1 aligns across 8 bases. With 10 bases clipped from V and 2 bases from J, the junction kept 12 bases outside the gene matches. The germline V gene encodes CDR1 ENHRY and CDR2 SYGVKD. This CDR3 is built from 16 residues. The CDR3 nucleotides read TGTGCCACCGGATATGGACAGGGTGGGACTAATGAAAAACTGTTTTTT. Encoded protein: CATGYGQGGTNEKLFF.

This chain links TRBV6-2 or TRBV6-3 with TRBJ2-5; perhaps TRBD2 as D (6 bases). The V and J ends lost 6 bases and 6 bases respectively, with 17 bases between them. The CDR3 is made up of 14 amino acids. Per the germline V gene, CDR1 is MNHEY and CDR2 is SVGEGT. CDR3 loop: CASSSGLHGKTQYF. Here the CDR3 DNA reads TGTGCCAGCAGCTCGGGACTGCACGGGAAGACCCAGTACTTC.

The V and J genes are TRBV5-5 and TRBJ2-5; 13 nucleotides line up with TRBD2. V gave up 4 bases and J gave up 5 bases; unmatched junction bases: 8. The germline gives CDR1 SGHKS, CDR2 YYEKEE (reference sequence). The CDR3 is 16 residues long. CDR3: CASSALAGGPGETQYF. CDR3 nucleotides: TGTGCCAGCAGCGCACTAGCGGGGGGGCCGGGGGAGACCCAGTACTTC.

The rearrangement links TRBV6-4 to TRBJ2-1; TRBD1 might be the D (6 bases). Trimming stripped 0 bases from V and 6 bases from J, with 15 bases between. The CDR3 length is 16 residues. Germline CDR1 is MRHNA and CDR2 is SNTAGT. The CDR3 DNA reads as TGTGCCAGCAGTGACTCTTACAAGGGGGTAGGCAATGAGCAGTTCTTC. This translates into CASSDSYKGVGNEQFF.

J is TRBJ2-7 and V is TRBV4-1, with 8 bases identical to TRBD1. The CDR3 has 16 residues. V shed 0 bases, J shed 1 base, and the junction held 5 bases outside the gene matches. Germline V gives CDR1 MGHRA, CDR2 YSYEKL. The CDR3 is CASSQDVRGRSYEQYF. The DNA for the CDR3 is TGCGCCAGCAGCCAAGATGTCAGGGGGCGATCCTACGAGCAGTACTTC.

This clone showed up just once. The chain combines TRBV7-2 with TRBJ2-2; D remains unclear. The CDR3 length is 13 residues. The ends were cut back, 0 bases at V and 8 bases at J, with 7 bases in the middle. The germline V gene encodes CDR1 SGHTA and CDR2 FQGNSA. The CDR3 protein is CASSLASSGELFF. CDR3 bases: TGTGCCAGCAGCTTAGCCTCCTCGGGGGAGCTGTTTTTT.